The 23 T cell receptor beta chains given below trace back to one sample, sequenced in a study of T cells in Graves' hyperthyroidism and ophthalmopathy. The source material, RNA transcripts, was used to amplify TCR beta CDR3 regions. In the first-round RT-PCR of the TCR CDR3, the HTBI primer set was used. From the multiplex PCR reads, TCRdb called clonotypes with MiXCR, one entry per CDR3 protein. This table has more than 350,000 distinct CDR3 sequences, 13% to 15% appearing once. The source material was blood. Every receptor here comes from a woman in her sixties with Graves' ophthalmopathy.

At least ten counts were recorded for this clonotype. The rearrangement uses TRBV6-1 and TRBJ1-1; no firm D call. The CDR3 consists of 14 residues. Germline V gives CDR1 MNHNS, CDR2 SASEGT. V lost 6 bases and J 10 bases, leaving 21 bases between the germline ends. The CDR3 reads CASSINDSAGRAFF. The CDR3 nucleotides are TGTGCCAGCAGCATTAACGACTCTGCCGGTAGAGCTTTCTTT.

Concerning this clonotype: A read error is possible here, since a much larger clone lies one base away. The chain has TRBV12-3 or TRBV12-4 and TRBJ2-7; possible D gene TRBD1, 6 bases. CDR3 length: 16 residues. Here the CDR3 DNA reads TGTGCCAGCAGCTTAGTCCCTCCACAGGGAGCGTACGAGCAGTACTTC. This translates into CASSLVPPQGAYEQYF.

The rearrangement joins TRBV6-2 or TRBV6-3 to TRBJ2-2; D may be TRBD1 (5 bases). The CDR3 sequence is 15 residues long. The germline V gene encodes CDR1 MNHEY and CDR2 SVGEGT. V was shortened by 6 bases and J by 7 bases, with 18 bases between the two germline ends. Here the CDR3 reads CASRRLPGQGGELFF. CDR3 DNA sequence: TGTGCCAGCAGGCGGCTACCAGGGCAAGGCGGGGAGCTGTTTTTT.

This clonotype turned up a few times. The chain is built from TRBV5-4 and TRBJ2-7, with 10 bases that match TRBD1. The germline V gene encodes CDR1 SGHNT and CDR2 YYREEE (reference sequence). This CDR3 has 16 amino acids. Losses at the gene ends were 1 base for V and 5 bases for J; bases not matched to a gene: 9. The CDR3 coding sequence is TGTGCCAGCAGCTTGCTTGCGGGACAGGGGTCCAACGAGCAGTACTTC. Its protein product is CASSLLAGQGSNEQYF.

CDR3 protein: CASSQDFGPGNTIYF. As DNA, the CDR3 is TGTGCCAGCAGCCAAGACTTCGGCCCAGGAAACACCATATATTTT. The chain carries TRBV4-2 and TRBJ1-3; D not certain. Germline V CDR1 and CDR2: LGHNA, YNFKEQ. The CDR3 runs 15 residues. Trimming took 0 bases from V and 4 from J, leaving 10 bases between them.

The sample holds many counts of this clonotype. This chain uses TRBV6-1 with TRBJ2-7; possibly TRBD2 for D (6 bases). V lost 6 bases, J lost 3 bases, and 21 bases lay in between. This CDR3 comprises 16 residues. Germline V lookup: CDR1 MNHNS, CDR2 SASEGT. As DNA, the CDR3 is TGTGCCAGCAGACGGGACTCGTACGGTGAGATCTACGAGCAGTACTTC. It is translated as CASRRDSYGEIYEQYF.

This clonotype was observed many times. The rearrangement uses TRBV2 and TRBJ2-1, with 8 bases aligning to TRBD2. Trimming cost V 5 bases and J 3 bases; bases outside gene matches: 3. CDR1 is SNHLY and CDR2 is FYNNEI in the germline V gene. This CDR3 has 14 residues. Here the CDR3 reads CASSSGRGYNEQFF. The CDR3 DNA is TGTGCCAGCAGTAGCGGGAGAGGCTACAATGAGCAGTTCTTC.

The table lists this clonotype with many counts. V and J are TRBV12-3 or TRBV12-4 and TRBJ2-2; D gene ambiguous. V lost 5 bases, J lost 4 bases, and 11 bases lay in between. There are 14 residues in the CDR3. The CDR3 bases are TGTGCCAGCAGTCCGTTTGGGTTCACCGGGGAGCTGTTTTTT. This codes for CASSPFGFTGELFF.

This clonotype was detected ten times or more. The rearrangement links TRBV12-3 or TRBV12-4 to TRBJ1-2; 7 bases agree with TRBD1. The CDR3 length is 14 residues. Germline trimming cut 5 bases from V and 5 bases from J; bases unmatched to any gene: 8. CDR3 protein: CASSTGRGQYGYTF. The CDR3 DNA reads TGTGCCAGCAGTACCGGGAGGGGGCAATATGGCTACACCTTC.

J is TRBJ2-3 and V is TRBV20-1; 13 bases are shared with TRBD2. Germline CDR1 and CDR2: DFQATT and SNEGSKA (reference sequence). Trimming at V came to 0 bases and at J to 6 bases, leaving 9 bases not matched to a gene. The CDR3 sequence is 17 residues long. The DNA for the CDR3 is TGCAGTGCTAGAGATGCGGCGGGACTAGCGGGGCCGGATACGCAGTATTTT. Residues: CSARDAAGLAGPDTQYF.

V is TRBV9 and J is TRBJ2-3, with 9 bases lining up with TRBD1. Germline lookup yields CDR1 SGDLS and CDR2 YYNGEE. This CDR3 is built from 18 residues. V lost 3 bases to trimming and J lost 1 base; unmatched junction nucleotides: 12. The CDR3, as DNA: TGTGCCAGCAGCGCCGGGACAGGGACTCCCGCCGGCACAGATACGCAGTATTTT. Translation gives CASSAGTGTPAGTDTQYF.

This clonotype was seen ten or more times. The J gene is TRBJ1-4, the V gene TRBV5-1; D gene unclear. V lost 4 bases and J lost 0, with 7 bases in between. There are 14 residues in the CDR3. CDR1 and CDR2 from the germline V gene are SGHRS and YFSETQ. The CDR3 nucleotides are TGCGCCAGCAGCAAGACTGCAACTAATGAAAAACTGTTTTTT. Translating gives CASSKTATNEKLFF.

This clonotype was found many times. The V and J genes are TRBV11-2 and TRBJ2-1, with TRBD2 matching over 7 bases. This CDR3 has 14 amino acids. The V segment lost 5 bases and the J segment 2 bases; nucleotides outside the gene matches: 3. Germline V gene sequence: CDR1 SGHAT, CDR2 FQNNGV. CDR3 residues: CASSPGLAYNEQFF. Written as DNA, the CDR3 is TGTGCCAGCAGCCCCGGACTAGCCTACAATGAGCAGTTCTTC.

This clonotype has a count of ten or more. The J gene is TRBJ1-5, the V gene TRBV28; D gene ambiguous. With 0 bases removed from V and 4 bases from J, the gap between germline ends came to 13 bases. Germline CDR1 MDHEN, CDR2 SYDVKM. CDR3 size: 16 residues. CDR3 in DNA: TGTGCCAGCAGTTTATGGTTGGGCAGCGGAAATCAGCCCCAGCATTTT. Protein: CASSLWLGSGNQPQHF.

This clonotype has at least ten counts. CDR3 residues: CASSGLAGVLETQYF. CDR3 sequence (DNA): TGTGCCAGCAGTGGGCTAGCGGGAGTTTTAGAGACCCAGTACTTC. The genes are TRBV2 and TRBJ2-5; 10 bases are a match to TRBD2. The CDR3 spans 15 residues. Germline V gives CDR1 SNHLY, CDR2 FYNNEI. Losses at the gene ends were 4 bases for V and 4 bases for J; bases not matched to a gene: 6. Complete variable domain (other parts from reference TRBV2 and TRBJ2-5): EPEVTQTPSHQVTQMGQEVILRCVPISNHLYFYWYRQILGQKVEFLVSFYNNEISEKSEIFDDQFSVERPDGSNFTLKIRSTKLEDSAMYFCASSGLAGVLETQYFGPGTRLLVL.

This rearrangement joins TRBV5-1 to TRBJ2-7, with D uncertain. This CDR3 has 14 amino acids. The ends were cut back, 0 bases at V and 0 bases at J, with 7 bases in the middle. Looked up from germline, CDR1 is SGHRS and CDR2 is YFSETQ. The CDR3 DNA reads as TGCGCCAGCAGCTTGGATAGCCCCTCCTACGAGCAGTACTTC. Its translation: CASSLDSPSYEQYF. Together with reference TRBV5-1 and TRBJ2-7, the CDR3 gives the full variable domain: KAGVTQTPRYLIKTRGQQVTLSCSPISGHRSVSWYQQTPGQGLQFLFEYFSETQRNKGNFPGRFSGRQFSNSRSEMNVSTLELGDSALYLCASSLDSPSYEQYFGPGTRLTVT.

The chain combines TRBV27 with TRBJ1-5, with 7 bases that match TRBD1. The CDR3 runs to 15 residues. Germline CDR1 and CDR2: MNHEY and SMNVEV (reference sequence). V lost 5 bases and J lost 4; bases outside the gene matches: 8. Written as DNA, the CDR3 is TGTGCCAGCAGTCCAAGACAGGGACTAAATCAGCCCCAGCATTTT. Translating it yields CASSPRQGLNQPQHF.

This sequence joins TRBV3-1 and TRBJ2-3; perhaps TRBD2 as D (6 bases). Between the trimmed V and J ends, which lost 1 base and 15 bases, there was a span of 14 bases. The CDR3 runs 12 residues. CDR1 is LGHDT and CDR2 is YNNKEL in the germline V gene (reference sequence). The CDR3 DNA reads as TGTGCCAGCAGCCAAGGGGGACTCGCGCCTTATTTT. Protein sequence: CASSQGGLAPYF.

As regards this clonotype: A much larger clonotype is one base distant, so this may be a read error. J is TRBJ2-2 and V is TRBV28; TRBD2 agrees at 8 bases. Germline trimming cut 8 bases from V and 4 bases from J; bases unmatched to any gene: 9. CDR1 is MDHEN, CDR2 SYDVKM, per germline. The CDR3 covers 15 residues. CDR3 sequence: CASGIRLAFTGELFF. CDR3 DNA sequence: TGTGCCAGCGGGATCCGACTAGCGTTCACCGGGGAGCTGTTTTTT.

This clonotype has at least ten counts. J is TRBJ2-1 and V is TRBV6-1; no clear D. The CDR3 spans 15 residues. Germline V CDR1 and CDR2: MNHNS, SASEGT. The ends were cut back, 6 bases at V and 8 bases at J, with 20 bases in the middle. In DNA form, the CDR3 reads TGTGCCAGCAGCGTCCGGCCAATAGGAGTATATGAGCAGTTCTTC. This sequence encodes CASSVRPIGVYEQFF.

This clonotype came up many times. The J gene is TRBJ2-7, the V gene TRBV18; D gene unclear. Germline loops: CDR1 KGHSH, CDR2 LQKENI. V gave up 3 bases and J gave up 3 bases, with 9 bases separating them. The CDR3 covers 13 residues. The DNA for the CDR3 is TGTGCCAGCTCACCCGGCCCGGGCTACGAGCAGTACTTC. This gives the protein CASSPGPGYEQYF.

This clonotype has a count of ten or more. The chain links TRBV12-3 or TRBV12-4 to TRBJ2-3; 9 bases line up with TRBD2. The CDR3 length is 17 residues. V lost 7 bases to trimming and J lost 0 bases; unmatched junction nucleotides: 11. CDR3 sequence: CASTPRPSGESTDTQYF. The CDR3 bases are TGTGCCAGCACCCCCCGGCCTAGCGGGGAGAGCACAGATACGCAGTATTTT.

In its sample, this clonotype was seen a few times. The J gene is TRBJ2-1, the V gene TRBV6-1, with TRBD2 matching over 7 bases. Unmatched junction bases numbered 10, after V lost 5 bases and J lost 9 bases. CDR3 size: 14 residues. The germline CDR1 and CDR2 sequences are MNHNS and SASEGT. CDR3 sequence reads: CASSRGGVIVEQFF. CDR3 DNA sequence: TGTGCCAGCAGTAGGGGAGGGGTGATTGTTGAGCAGTTCTTC.